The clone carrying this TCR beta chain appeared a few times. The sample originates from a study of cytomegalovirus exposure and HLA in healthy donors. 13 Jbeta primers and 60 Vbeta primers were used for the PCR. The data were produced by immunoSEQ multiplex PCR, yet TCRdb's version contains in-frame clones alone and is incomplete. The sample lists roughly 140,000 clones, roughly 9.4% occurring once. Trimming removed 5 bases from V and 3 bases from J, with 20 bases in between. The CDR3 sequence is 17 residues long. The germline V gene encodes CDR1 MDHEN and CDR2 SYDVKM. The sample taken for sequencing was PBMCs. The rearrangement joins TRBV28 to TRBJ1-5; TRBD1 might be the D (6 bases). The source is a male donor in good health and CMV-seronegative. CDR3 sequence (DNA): TGTGCCAGCAGTCCAATAGGCTTGGACAGACACAATCAGCCCCAGCATTTT. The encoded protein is CASSPIGLDRHNQPQHF.